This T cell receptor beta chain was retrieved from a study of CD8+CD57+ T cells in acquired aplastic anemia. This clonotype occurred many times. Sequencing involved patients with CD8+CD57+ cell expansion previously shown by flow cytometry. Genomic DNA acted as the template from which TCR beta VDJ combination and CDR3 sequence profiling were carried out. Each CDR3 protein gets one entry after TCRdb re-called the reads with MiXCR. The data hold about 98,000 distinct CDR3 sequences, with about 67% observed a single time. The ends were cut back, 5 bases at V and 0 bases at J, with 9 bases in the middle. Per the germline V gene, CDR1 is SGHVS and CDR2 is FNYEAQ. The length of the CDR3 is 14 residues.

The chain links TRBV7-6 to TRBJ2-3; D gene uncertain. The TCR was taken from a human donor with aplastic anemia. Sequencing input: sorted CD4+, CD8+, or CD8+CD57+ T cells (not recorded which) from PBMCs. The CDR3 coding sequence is TGTGCCAGCAGCCGAACCCCTAGCACAGATACGCAGTATTTT. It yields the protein CASSRTPSTDTQYF. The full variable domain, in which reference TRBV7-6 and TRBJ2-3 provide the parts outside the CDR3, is GAGVSQSPRYKVTKRGQDVALRCDPISGHVSLYWYRQALGQGPEFLTYFNYEAQQDKSGLPNDRFSAERPEGSISTLTIQRTEQRDSAMYRCASSRTPSTDTQYFGPGTRLTVL.